These 32 T cell receptor beta chains share one sample of origin, sequenced in a study of CD8 T cell repertoires and HIV-1 epitope variants (dated by TCRdb to the early 2020s). Libraries were prepared through the immunoSEQ multiplex PCR assay. This immuneACCESS table, as held by TCRdb, lists in-frame sequences with V and J called but not all clones. Of the missing ones, under half trace to an unresolved V gene in checked studies; the others have no known cause. Recorded for this sample are more than 85,000 clones; 60% to 80% of them occurred a single time. Around 24% of the sample goes to the ten largest clones. The sequenced sample was uncultured baseline CD8+ T cells from peripheral blood mononuclear cells (PBMCs). Every receptor here comes from a male donor with HIV.

This clone was picked up a small number of times. The chain combines TRBV27 with TRBJ1-2, with D unclear. In germline, CDR1 is MNHEY, CDR2 SMNVEV (reference sequence). The CDR3 has 13 amino acids. V was pared by 5 bases and J by 2 bases, with 9 bases between. The CDR3 reads CASSHPNNYGYTF. In nucleotides, the CDR3 is TGTGCCAGCAGTCACCCGAACAACTATGGCTACACCTTC.

The J gene is TRBJ2-3, the V gene TRBV7-9; D is uncertain. V lost 4 bases, J lost 6 bases, and 14 bases lay in between. CDR1 and CDR2 from the germline V gene are SEHNR and FQNEAQ (reference sequence). CDR3 length: 14 residues. The CDR3 protein is CASSSSVGLDTQYF. CDR3 nucleotide sequence: TGTGCCAGCAGCTCCTCGGTAGGGCTTGATACGCAGTATTTT.

The chain couples TRBV5-1 to TRBJ2-3; TRBD2 matches at 11 bases. The CDR3 covers 16 residues. Germline V gene data show CDR1 as SGHRS and CDR2 as YFSETQ. The V and J ends lost 3 bases and 2 bases, in that order; junction bases with no gene match: 5. CDR3 bases: TGCGCCAGCAGCTCCGGGACTAGCGGAATCACAGATACGCAGTATTTT. Translating gives CASSSGTSGITDTQYF.

This rearrangement joins TRBV19 to TRBJ2-3; no clear D gene. Germline loops: CDR1 LNHDA, CDR2 SQIVND (reference sequence). The V gene lost 6 bases and the J gene lost 0 bases, with 10 bases spanning the gap. The CDR3 consists of 14 residues. CDR3: CASSRLGSTDTQYF. The CDR3 DNA reads as TGTGCCAGTAGCCGACTGGGGAGCACAGATACGCAGTATTTT.

The V and J genes are TRBV27 and TRBJ2-7, with TRBD2 matching 14 bases. Germline values: CDR1 MNHEY, CDR2 SMNVEV (reference sequence). V was pared by 6 bases and J by 4 bases, with 11 bases of the junction left unmatched. CDR3 length: 17 residues. CDR3 protein: CASSEPGLAGAGYEQYF. CDR3 DNA: TGTGCCAGCAGCGAACCGGGACTAGCGGGAGCTGGGTACGAGCAGTACTTC.

V usage is TRBV5-3 and J usage is TRBJ1-2, with 9 nucleotides matching TRBD1. TRBV5-3 is sorted into the ORF group, with uncertain function. V was clipped by 3 bases and J by 0 bases; unmatched bases: 6. The CDR3 totals 16 residues. For the CDR3, the DNA is TGTGCCAGAAGCTGGAAAGGGACAGGGCCTAACTATGGCTACACCTTC. Protein sequence: CARSWKGTGPNYGYTF.

This chain joins TRBV19 and TRBJ1-2; 9 bases fit TRBD1. This CDR3 comprises 12 residues. Germline V gene data show CDR1 as LNHDA and CDR2 as SQIVND (reference sequence). V lost 4 bases and J lost 7; bases outside the gene matches: 1. The CDR3 DNA sequence: TGTGCCAGTAGTAGGACAGGGGCTGGCTACACCTTC. It codes for CASSRTGAGYTF.

This chain links TRBV7-9 with TRBJ2-2; D ambiguous. This CDR3 contains 14 residues. CDR1 is SEHNR and CDR2 is FQNEAQ in the germline V gene (reference sequence). Trimming cost V 5 bases and J 1 base, with 8 bases left between them. The CDR3 nucleotides read TGTGCCAGCAGCCTCGCGCTGAACACCGGGGAGCTGTTTTTT. It encodes CASSLALNTGELFF.

The chain uses TRBV19 and TRBJ2-5, with TRBD1 matching 7 bases. Trimming took 4 bases from V and 4 from J; bases not matched to a gene: 0. Germline values: CDR1 LNHDA, CDR2 SQIVND (reference sequence). The CDR3 spans 12 residues. The CDR3 here is CASSRQGETQYF. The CDR3 DNA is TGTGCCAGTAGTAGACAGGGAGAGACCCAGTACTTC. Variable domain in full (rest from reference TRBV19 and TRBJ2-5): DGGITQSPKYLFRKEGQNVTLSCEQNLNHDAMYWYRQDPGQGLRLIYYSQIVNDFQKGDIAEGYSVSREKKESFPLTVTSAQKNPTAFYLCASSRQGETQYFGPGTRLLVL.

This clone was detected ten times or more. The chain links TRBV2 to TRBJ1-6; possible D gene TRBD1, 6 bases. The V end lost 2 bases, the J end lost 7 bases, and 12 bases lay between the germline ends. Germline CDR1 and CDR2: SNHLY and FYNNEI. The CDR3 has 15 amino acids. This chain's CDR3 is CASSERGVANSPLHF. CDR3 nucleotides: TGTGCCAGCAGTGAAAGGGGGGTAGCAAATTCACCCCTCCACTTT.

The chain combines TRBV11-2 with TRBJ2-7; D possibly corresponds to TRBD2 (5 bases). This CDR3 contains 14 residues. V was shortened by 4 bases and J by 2 bases, with 12 bases between the two germline ends. CDR1 is SGHAT and CDR2 is FQNNGV in the germline V gene. CDR3 bases: TGTGCCAGCAGCTCCAGACTACCGACCTACGAGCAGTACTTC. As protein: CASSSRLPTYEQYF.

A word on this clone: One base away lies a much larger clone, so this may be a sequencing read error. The same CDR3 can be traced to other DNA sequences in this sample. J is TRBJ2-5 and V is TRBV9; 9 bases align to TRBD2. The V and J ends lost 4 bases and 7 bases, in that order; junction bases with no gene match: 11. CDR1 is SGDLS and CDR2 is YYNGEE in the germline V gene. The CDR3 loop spans 15 amino acids. The CDR3 here is CASSPGLAGDGTQYF. DNA for the CDR3: TGTGCCAGCAGCCCAGGATTAGCGGGGGATGGGACCCAGTACTTC.

This clone was seen a few times. This chain links TRBV29-1 with TRBJ2-7; D is unresolved. The germline gives CDR1 SQVTM, CDR2 ANQGSEA. With 0 bases removed from V and 1 base from J, the gap between germline ends came to 13 bases. The CDR3 contains 15 residues. The DNA of the CDR3 is TGCAGCGTTGAAGAGGAAACACGATATTCCTACGAGCAGTACTTC. Translated: CSVEEETRYSYEQYF.

This chain links TRBV28 with TRBJ1-5, with D unresolved. The ends were cut back, 6 bases at V and 0 bases at J, with 15 bases in the middle. The CDR3 covers 16 residues. Germline V CDR1 and CDR2: MDHEN, SYDVKM. For the CDR3, the DNA is TGTGCCAGCAGCCCTCCGCTCCCTTATAGCAATCAGCCCCAGCATTTT. Translation gives CASSPPLPYSNQPQHF.

The rearrangement links TRBV28 to TRBJ2-7; the D is unclear. Trimming removed 10 bases at V and 3 bases at J, with 10 bases between. The CDR3 runs 11 residues. Germline V gene lookup returns CDR1 MDHEN and CDR2 SYDVKM. CDR3 protein: CATAVDYEQYF. The CDR3 DNA follows: TGTGCCACTGCGGTGGACTACGAGCAGTACTTC.

V usage is TRBV4-1 and J usage is TRBJ1-1; the D is unclear. The germline gives CDR1 MGHRA, CDR2 YSYEKL. This CDR3 region has 15 residues. The V and J ends lost 1 base and 3 bases respectively, with 12 bases between them. In nucleotides, the CDR3 is TGCGCCAGCAGCCAAGTTGATCTCGGGTACACTGAAGCTTTCTTT. It is translated as CASSQVDLGYTEAFF.

This chain links TRBV7-3 with TRBJ2-2, with D perhaps matching TRBD2 (6 bases). This CDR3 region has 18 residues. Germline V gives CDR1 SGHTA, CDR2 FQGTGA. V was clipped by 5 bases and J by 0 bases, with 19 bases between them. CDR3 sequence: CASSPLSRDSTNTGELFF. CDR3 sequence (DNA): TGTGCCAGCAGCCCCCTGTCCCGGGACTCGACGAACACCGGGGAGCTGTTTTTT.

The chain carries TRBV27 and TRBJ2-1, with TRBD2 matching over 15 bases. V lost 5 bases and J lost 8; bases outside the gene matches: 13. CDR1 and CDR2 from the germline V gene are MNHEY and SMNVEV (reference sequence). This CDR3 spans 18 amino acids. This CDR3 is CASSIIPGLAGGRYEQFF. CDR3 bases: TGTGCCAGCAGTATCATTCCGGGACTAGCGGGAGGCCGATATGAGCAGTTCTTC.

V and J are TRBV25-1 and TRBJ2-3; D remains ambiguous. V was pared by 1 base and J by 7 bases, with 12 bases between. The germline V gene encodes CDR1 MGHDK and CDR2 SYGVNS. This CDR3 has 14 amino acids. CDR3 sequence: CASSELDGLYTQYF. The CDR3 nucleotides read TGTGCCAGCAGTGAATTAGACGGGTTGTATACGCAGTATTTT.

The DNA for the CDR3 is TGTGCCAGCTCCGGGCCCAGCGGGAGGCTAAACAATGAGCAGTTCTTC. Its protein product is CASSGPSGRLNNEQFF. The chain couples TRBV18 to TRBJ2-1; 9 nucleotides align to TRBD2. CDR1 is KGHSH and CDR2 is LQKENI in the germline V gene. This CDR3 region has 16 residues. V trimming: 6 bases; J trimming: 5 bases; junction bases outside the gene matches: 11.

This clone was detected only once. The chain joins TRBV10-3 to TRBJ1-2, with unresolved D. Trimming stripped 3 bases from V and 2 bases from J, with 10 bases between. The germline gives CDR1 ENHRY, CDR2 SYGVKD. The CDR3 spans 14 residues. The CDR3 loop reads CAISDRATNYGYTF. CDR3 DNA sequence: TGTGCCATCAGTGACCGGGCCACCAACTATGGCTACACCTTC.

This clone was detected a few times. V and J are TRBV5-1 and TRBJ2-5, with D maybe TRBD1 (6 bases). This CDR3 region has 15 residues. Germline V gene data show CDR1 as SGHRS and CDR2 as YFSETQ. The V gene lost 3 bases and the J gene lost 1 base, with 13 bases spanning the gap. DNA of the CDR3: TGCGCCAGCAGCTCCTTGACAGGATTCCAAGAGACCCAGTACTTC. Its protein product is CASSSLTGFQETQYF. The complete variable domain, with remaining parts taken from reference TRBV5-1 and TRBJ2-5, reads KAGVTQTPRYLIKTRGQQVTLSCSPISGHRSVSWYQQTPGQGLQFLFEYFSETQRNKGNFPGRFSGRQFSNSRSEMNVSTLELGDSALYLCASSSLTGFQETQYFGPGTRLLVL.

The rearrangement links TRBV14 to TRBJ1-2; perhaps TRBD1 as D (5 bases). The germline V and J ends were trimmed by 0 bases and 1 base, with 9 bases remaining between them. Germline values: CDR1 SGHDN, CDR2 FVKESK. CDR3 size: 15 residues. CDR3 bases: TGTGCCAGCAGCCAAGAAGTGGGGGGTAACTATGGCTACACCTTC. Amino acids: CASSQEVGGNYGYTF. Using reference TRBV14 and TRBJ1-2 for the parts outside the CDR3, the full variable domain is EAGVTQFPSHSVIEKGQTVTLRCDPISGHDNLYWYRRVMGKEIKFLLHFVKESKQDESGMPNNRFLAERTGGTYSTLKVQPAELEDSGVYFCASSQEVGGNYGYTFGSGTRLTVV.

In this sample, this clone turned up once. The genes are TRBV5-1 and TRBJ2-1, with TRBD2 identical over 10 bases. V lost 0 bases, J lost 10 bases, and 7 bases stayed unmatched. Germline-derived CDR1 and CDR2 are SGHRS and YFSETQ. The CDR3 has 15 residues. CDR3 bases: TGCGCCAGCAGCTTGGAACTAGCGGGGAAGGGAGAGCAGTTCTTC. This sequence encodes CASSLELAGKGEQFF.

The chain combines TRBV5-4 with TRBJ1-4; D might be TRBD1 (5 bases). Germline lookup yields CDR1 SGHNT and CDR2 YYREEE (reference sequence). Trimming shortened V by 9 bases and J by 4 bases, and 13 bases separated the two germline ends. CDR3 length equals 13 residues. CDR3 sequence (DNA): TGTGCCACCACAGGCTTCCTTAATGAAAAACTGTTTTTT. Its translation: CATTGFLNEKLFF.

The rearrangement joins TRBV2 to TRBJ2-5; TRBD2 matches at 13 bases. The CDR3 length is 18 residues. J gave up 1 base and V 7 bases, and 12 bases lay outside the gene matches. Germline CDR1 SNHLY, CDR2 FYNNEI. The CDR3 region has the DNA TGTGCCAGCAACCTTAGACTAGCGGGAGGTTTAAGCCAAGAGACCCAGTACTTC. Translation gives CASNLRLAGGLSQETQYF.

V gene TRBV25-1 combines with J gene TRBJ1-4; 7 bases line up with TRBD1. The V segment lost 5 bases and the J segment 4 bases; nucleotides outside the gene matches: 4. Germline V gene data show CDR1 as MGHDK and CDR2 as SYGVNS. The CDR3 is 14 amino acids. CDR3 coding DNA: TGTGCCAGCAGTTACCCAGGGGGTAATGAAAAACTGTTTTTT. Its protein product is CASSYPGGNEKLFF.

The CDR3 nucleotides read TGTGCCAGCTCACCACGTACGGGGGTCGGAAACACCATATATTTT. Amino acids: CASSPRTGVGNTIYF. V and J are TRBV18 and TRBJ1-3; D perhaps matches TRBD1 (5 bases). The CDR3 covers 15 residues. Germline CDR1 reads KGHSH; CDR2 reads LQKENI. The ends were cut back, 1 base at V and 4 bases at J, with 11 bases in the middle.

The chain carries TRBV15 and TRBJ2-3; 9 bases agree with TRBD2. Germline CDR1 reads LNHNV; CDR2 reads YYDKDF (reference sequence). V lost 0 bases, J lost 6 bases, and 7 bases stayed unmatched. The CDR3 covers 16 residues. CDR3: CATSRDGAGGDDTQYF. CDR3 DNA: TGTGCCACCAGCAGAGATGGAGCGGGGGGCGACGATACGCAGTATTTT.

The rearrangement links TRBV7-6 to TRBJ2-7, with D maybe TRBD1 (6 bases). Per germline, CDR1 SGHVS and CDR2 FNYEAQ. This CDR3 comprises 14 residues. The V and J ends lost 1 base and 2 bases respectively, with 9 bases between them. This CDR3 reads CASSLVDSTYEQYF. CDR3 bases: TGTGCCAGCAGCTTAGTGGACAGTACCTACGAGCAGTACTTC.

The chain carries TRBV5-4 and TRBJ1-4; D is undetermined. Germline CDR1 is SGHNT and CDR2 is YYREEE (reference sequence). V lost 2 bases, J lost 2 bases, and 10 bases lay in between. CDR3 length: 15 amino acids. The CDR3 sequence is CASSFTPGTNEKLFF. The CDR3 DNA is TGTGCCAGCAGCTTCACACCGGGGACTAATGAAAAACTGTTTTTT. Drawing the rest from reference TRBV5-4 and TRBJ1-4, the complete variable domain is ETGVTQSPTHLIKTRGQQVTLRCSSQSGHNTVSWYQQALGQGPQFIFQYYREEENGRGNFPPRFSGLQFPNYSSELNVNALELDDSALYLCASSFTPGTNEKLFFGSGTQLSVL.

The CDR3 region is CASSQDTTGWSEKLFF. CDR3 in DNA: TGTGCCAGCAGCCAAGATACGACAGGGTGGAGTGAAAAACTGTTTTTT. The chain couples TRBV14 to TRBJ1-4; 7 bases are a match to TRBD1. This CDR3 has 16 residues. J was trimmed by 7 bases and V by 0 bases; bases with no gene match: 8. Per the germline V gene, CDR1 is SGHDN and CDR2 is FVKESK.